This entry lists 24 T cell receptor beta chains sequenced from one sample in a study of T cells in Graves' hyperthyroidism and ophthalmopathy. RNA transcripts served as the template for amplifying TCR beta CDR3 regions. HTBI primers were used for first-round RT-PCR of the TCR CDR3. TCRdb reprocessed the multiplex PCR reads via MiXCR and lists one record per CDR3 protein. Seen here are 650,000 to 800,000 distinct CDR3 sequences, roughly 45% observed once, and the top ten hold more than 7%. Source material: peripheral blood or thyroid tissue (not recorded which). The source is an adult man with Graves' disease, either hyperthyroidism or ophthalmopathy (not recorded which).

This clonotype was counted at least ten times. This may come from a read error, since a much larger clone is one base off. The chain links TRBV7-8 to TRBJ1-5; D not resolved. CDR1 and CDR2 (germline): SGHVS, FQNEAQ. This CDR3 has 13 residues. CDR3 nucleotide sequence: TGTGCCAGCAACTTAGCCCCGGGACAGCCCCAGCATTTT. It yields the protein CASNLAPGQPQHF.

V is TRBV7-9 and J is TRBJ1-6; 7 bases agree with TRBD1. Looked up from germline, CDR1 is SEHNR and CDR2 is FQNEAQ (reference sequence). V dropped 4 bases and J dropped 5; count of bases not matched to a gene: 2. This CDR3 is 14 amino acids long. The CDR3 sequence: CASSSTGDNSPLHF. The CDR3 DNA is TGTGCCAGCAGCTCTACAGGGGATAATTCACCCCTCCACTTT.

This clonotype was detected only a few times. V usage is TRBV12-3 or TRBV12-4 and J usage is TRBJ1-6; no reliable D call. The CDR3 is made up of 15 amino acids. Trimming took off 5 bases at V and 0 bases at J, with 8 bases between the two ends. The CDR3 nucleotides are TGTGCCAGCAGTGATAAGTACTCCTATAATTCACCCCTCCACTTT. It specifies CASSDKYSYNSPLHF.

This clonotype showed up many times. V and J are TRBV7-8 and TRBJ1-3, with D perhaps TRBD1 (6 bases). CDR3 length: 16 amino acids. Trimming removed 3 bases at V and 7 bases at J, with 19 bases between. The germline V gene encodes CDR1 SGHVS and CDR2 FQNEAQ. The CDR3 nucleotides are TGTGCCAGCAGCTTTTTTTCACAGGGAGGGGAGAACACCATATATTTT. Protein: CASSFFSQGGENTIYF.

Note on this clonotype: Possible read error: a much larger clone is one base away. The chain uses TRBV2 and TRBJ1-5, with D possibly TRBD1 on 6 matching bases. V was clipped by 6 bases and J by 3 bases, with 12 bases between them. This CDR3 is built from 14 residues. CDR1 and CDR2 from the germline V gene are SNHLY and FYNNEI. The CDR3 nucleotides read TGTGCCAGCAGAGGGTGGGGGCCCAATCAGCCCCAGCATTTT. Its protein product is CASRGWGPNQPQHF.

A remark on this clonotype: Relative to the germline gene, one junction end is altered; a read error may explain this. The chain couples TRBV6-1 to TRBJ2-7; D perhaps matches TRBD2 (5 bases). The CDR3 extends over 12 amino acids. The germline CDR1 and CDR2 sequences are MNHNS and SASEGT. The CDR3 here is CASVKETGELYF. CDR3 nucleotide sequence: TGTGCCAGCGTGAAGGAGACCGGGGAGCTGTACTTC.

The chain links TRBV10-3 to TRBJ2-3, with TRBD2 matching 7 bases. In germline, CDR1 is ENHRY, CDR2 SYGVKD. V lost 2 bases to trimming and J lost 2 bases; unmatched junction nucleotides: 4. The CDR3 is 15 amino acids. The CDR3 nucleotides read TGTGCCATCAGTGAGCGGCGGGGGAACACAGATACGCAGTATTTT. It encodes CAISERRGNTDTQYF.

The DNA of the CDR3 is TGTGCCAGCAGAATCGGACAGATTAGCAATCAGCCCCAGCATTTT. It yields the protein CASRIGQISNQPQHF. The chain uses TRBV12-3 or TRBV12-4 and TRBJ1-5; a possible D gene is TRBD1 (6 bases). The V end lost 6 bases, the J end lost 0 bases, and 12 bases lay between the germline ends. The CDR3 is made up of 15 amino acids.

The V gene is TRBV29-1, the J gene TRBJ2-7; D is possibly TRBD1 or TRBD2 (5 bases each). V lost 3 bases, J lost 0 bases, and 18 bases lay in between. The CDR3 consists of 16 residues. Germline assignment: CDR1 SQVTM and CDR2 ANQGSEA. DNA for the CDR3: TGCAGCGTTGACAGGGTAGGAGGTGGTGGCTCCTACGAGCAGTACTTC. Protein: CSVDRVGGGGSYEQYF.

The chain joins TRBV7-9 to TRBJ2-6; D possibly corresponds to TRBD1 (6 bases). Germline V gene sequence: CDR1 SEHNR, CDR2 FQNEAQ (reference sequence). V was pared by 11 bases and J by 2 bases, with 22 bases between. The CDR3 consists of 17 residues. CDR3 nucleotides: TGTGCCTGGAGAGAAACAGGGAACTCAGCTGGGGCCAACGTCCTGACTTTC. It is translated as CAWRETGNSAGANVLTF.

J is TRBJ1-6 and V is TRBV10-3; D might be TRBD1 (6 bases). There are 13 residues in the CDR3. Germline lookup yields CDR1 ENHRY and CDR2 SYGVKD. Trimming pared 4 bases from V and 7 bases from J, leaving 8 bases between. This CDR3 reads CAISGTENSPLHF. The CDR3 DNA is TGTGCCATCAGTGGGACAGAGAATTCACCCCTCCACTTT.

This clonotype has a count of ten or more. V and J are TRBV5-1 and TRBJ2-6; no firm D call. Germline V CDR1 and CDR2: SGHRS, YFSETQ. The CDR3 is 16 amino acids. V gave up 0 bases and J gave up 0 bases, with 7 bases separating them. The CDR3 nucleotides read TGCGCCAGCAGCTTGGGATGGGCCTCTGGGGCCAACGTCCTGACTTTC. Amino acids: CASSLGWASGANVLTF.

V gene TRBV10-3 combines with J gene TRBJ1-4; TRBD1 is a possible D gene (6 bases). CDR3 length equals 13 residues. The V gene's germline CDR1 is ENHRY and CDR2 SYGVKD. V dropped 9 bases and J dropped 5 bases, with 13 bases sitting between them. The CDR3 region is CAIAYRENEKLFF. The CDR3 nucleotides read TGTGCCATAGCATACAGGGAGAATGAAAAACTGTTTTTT.

The chain links TRBV20-1 to TRBJ2-5; 9 bases are shared with TRBD2. The CDR3 totals 14 residues. The V segment lost 3 bases and the J segment 5 bases; nucleotides outside the gene matches: 7. Germline values: CDR1 DFQATT, CDR2 SNEGSKA (reference sequence). CDR3 in DNA: TGCAGTGCTAGGCGGGAGGGCCGGGTGGAGACCCAGTACTTC. Protein: CSARREGRVETQYF.

The chain uses TRBV29-1 and TRBJ1-6, with a possible D match to TRBD1 (6 bases). Trimming took 7 bases from V and 7 from J, leaving 11 bases between them. Germline CDR1 and CDR2: SQVTM and ANQGSEA. This CDR3 is built from 12 residues. The CDR3 spells CSAGGANSPLHF. In nucleotides, the CDR3 is TGCAGCGCTGGGGGCGCAAATTCACCCCTCCACTTT.

V usage is TRBV2 and J usage is TRBJ1-2; TRBD1 aligns across 9 bases. Germline V gene data show CDR1 as SNHLY and CDR2 as FYNNEI. This CDR3 has 13 residues. J gave up 3 bases and V 7 bases, and 3 bases lay outside the gene matches. This CDR3 is CASTGQGHYGYTF. CDR3 nucleotides: TGTGCCAGCACCGGACAGGGGCACTATGGCTACACCTTC.

This chain joins TRBV2 and TRBJ1-2, with D unresolved. The CDR3 is 13 residues long. Germline V CDR1 and CDR2: SNHLY, FYNNEI. V was cut by 10 bases and J by 7 bases, with 19 bases left in between. The CDR3 nucleotides are TGTGCCACGGCCAGTGATTTGAACAGTGGCTACACCTTC. Translating it yields CATASDLNSGYTF.

The chain couples TRBV29-1 to TRBJ1-5; tentatively, D is TRBD1 (6 bases). The CDR3 extends over 12 amino acids. CDR1 is SQVTM and CDR2 is ANQGSEA in the germline V gene. Trimming shortened V by 7 bases and J by 3 bases, and 10 bases separated the two germline ends. CDR3 bases: TGCAGCGAGTCAGGGGTCAATCAGCCCCAGCATTTT. Amino acid sequence: CSESGVNQPQHF.

V is TRBV5-6 and J is TRBJ1-1, with 10 bases that match TRBD1. The CDR3 has 15 residues. The V and J ends lost 3 bases and 5 bases, in that order; junction bases with no gene match: 7. Germline V gene data show CDR1 as SGHDT and CDR2 as YYEEEE. The CDR3 DNA follows: TGTGCCAGCAGCTGGGGACAGGGGAGTATTACTGAAGCTTTCTTT. Translating it yields CASSWGQGSITEAFF.

This clonotype was seen a handful of times. The chain links TRBV14 to TRBJ1-4; possibly TRBD1 for D (5 bases). Per the germline V gene, CDR1 is SGHDN and CDR2 is FVKESK. The CDR3 spans 17 residues. Trimming removed 0 bases at V and 4 bases at J, with 15 bases between. The CDR3 loop reads CASSQEGRGDFNEKLFF. The CDR3 DNA reads as TGTGCCAGCAGCCAAGAAGGCCGGGGGGACTTTAATGAAAAACTGTTTTTT. Using reference TRBV14 and TRBJ1-4 for the parts outside the CDR3, the full variable domain is EAGVTQFPSHSVIEKGQTVTLRCDPISGHDNLYWYRRVMGKEIKFLLHFVKESKQDESGMPNNRFLAERTGGTYSTLKVQPAELEDSGVYFCASSQEGRGDFNEKLFFGSGTQLSVL.

This clonotype has ten or more counts. The chain links TRBV7-8 to TRBJ1-1; the D gene is possibly TRBD1 (5 bases). CDR3 length equals 17 residues. The germline V and J ends were trimmed by 0 bases and 0 bases, with 14 bases remaining between them. The germline V gene has CDR1 SGHVS and CDR2 FQNEAQ. The CDR3 is CASSLAAKGLLNTEAFF. CDR3 in DNA: TGTGCCAGCAGCTTAGCGGCCAAGGGGCTCCTGAACACTGAAGCTTTCTTT.

The rearrangement joins TRBV19 to TRBJ1-1; a possible D gene is TRBD1 (6 bases). Trimming stripped 8 bases from V and 3 bases from J, with 13 bases between. CDR1 and CDR2 from the germline V gene are LNHDA and SQIVND (reference sequence). The CDR3 is made up of 13 amino acids. The CDR3: CASVGRGYTEAFF. CDR3 coding DNA: TGTGCCAGTGTGGGGAGGGGGTACACTGAAGCTTTCTTT.

The chain couples TRBV29-1 to TRBJ1-2; unclear D gene. Germline-derived CDR1 and CDR2 are SQVTM and ANQGSEA. V lost 4 bases and J lost 1, with 16 bases in between. The CDR3 is 15 residues long. CDR3 DNA sequence: TGCAGCGTTGCTTGGGCCAGCACCTTTAACTATGGCTACACCTTC. It is translated as CSVAWASTFNYGYTF.

In DNA form, the CDR3 reads TGCGCCAGCAGCTTGCGGCTCACCGTACTTATGAACACTGAAGCTTTCTTT. Translated, it gives CASSLRLTVLMNTEAFF. V gene TRBV5-1 combines with J gene TRBJ1-1; no definite D call. The V gene lost 1 base and the J gene lost 0 bases, with 16 bases spanning the gap. Germline V lookup: CDR1 SGHRS, CDR2 YFSETQ. CDR3 length: 17 amino acids.